The 8 T cell receptor beta chains below come from one sample, sequenced in a study of CD8+ T cells in alopecia areata. RNA, once extracted, was reverse transcribed into cDNA for use as the sequencing template. The method was immunoSEQ multiplex PCR; TCRdb's version includes in-frame clones alone and lacks a portion of them. The repertoire consists of fewer than 40,000 clones, with around half occurring once and the leading ten covering over 1.5%. The CD4+ cells of about five biomarker-study patients went through sorting. This sorting yielded CD25+CD127- cells. The sequencing input was CD4+ Tregs sorted from blood. The receptor source for this set is a human donor with alopecia areata.

This clone showed up just a few times. This chain connects TRBV7-2 to TRBJ1-3; D unclear. V dropped 1 base and J dropped 5 bases, with 6 bases sitting between them. The CDR3 is 13 residues long. Germline V gene data show CDR1 as SGHTA and CDR2 as FQGNSA. In DNA form, the CDR3 reads TGTGCCAGCAGCTTAGGGCAGAGAAACACCATATATTTT. Translation: CASSLGQRNTIYF.

The sample holds a few counts of this clone. This chain links TRBV6-5 with TRBJ1-1; possibly TRBD1 for D (5 bases). The V gene lost 6 bases and the J gene lost 1 base, with 12 bases spanning the gap. This CDR3 region has 14 residues. Germline lookup yields CDR1 MNHEY and CDR2 SVGAGI. Written as DNA, the CDR3 is TGTGCCAGCAGCTACAGGACTAGGAACACTGAAGCTTTCTTT. This translates into CASSYRTRNTEAFF.

The chain has TRBV2 and TRBJ1-5; D uncertain. Germline CDR1 reads SNHLY; CDR2 reads FYNNEI. Trimming shortened V by 6 bases and J by 6 bases, and 9 bases separated the two germline ends. The CDR3 runs 12 residues. The CDR3, as DNA: TGTGCCAGCAGCACGGGTTTTCAGCCCCAGCATTTT. Its translation is CASSTGFQPQHF.

This clone has only a few counts. The chain joins TRBV7-9 to TRBJ1-3, with 10 positions matching TRBD1. This CDR3 is 16 amino acids long. Unmatched junction bases numbered 4, after V lost 5 bases and J lost 0 bases. Germline V gives CDR1 SEHNR, CDR2 FQNEAQ (reference sequence). This chain's CDR3 is CASSLGQGSSGNTIYF. CDR3 nucleotides: TGTGCCAGCAGCCTGGGACAGGGGAGCTCTGGAAACACCATATATTTT. The whole variable domain, remainder taken from reference TRBV7-9 and TRBJ1-3, is DTGVSQNPRHKITKRGQNVTFRCDPISEHNRLYWYRQTLGQGPEFLTYFQNEAQLEKSRLLSDRFSAERPKGSFSTLEIQRTEQGDSAMYLCASSLGQGSSGNTIYFGEGSWLTVV.

This clone has a handful of counts. The rearrangement joins TRBV5-1 to TRBJ2-1; D might be TRBD2 (5 bases). Germline CDR1 is SGHRS and CDR2 is YFSETQ. The V end lost 7 bases, the J end lost 8 bases, and 19 bases lay between the germline ends. The CDR3 sequence is 14 residues long. The CDR3 sequence is CASGVPREGDEQFF. CDR3 nucleotides: TGCGCCAGCGGAGTCCCCCGAGAGGGCGATGAGCAGTTCTTC.

The chain links TRBV4-1 to TRBJ2-2; 8 nucleotides agree with TRBD1. J gave up 1 base and V 6 bases, and 7 bases lay outside the gene matches. In germline, CDR1 is MGHRA, CDR2 YSYEKL. The CDR3 totals 16 residues. CDR3: CASSLQGERNTGELFF. CDR3 DNA: TGCGCCAGCAGTTTACAGGGGGAAAGGAACACCGGGGAGCTGTTTTTT.

V and J are TRBV29-1 and TRBJ1-4; D is perhaps TRBD1 (5 bases). Trimming stripped 6 bases from V and 8 bases from J, with 16 bases between. This CDR3 spans 13 amino acids. CDR1 and CDR2 from the germline V gene are SQVTM and ANQGSEA. CDR3 nucleotide sequence: TGCAGCGTCGCCGACCAGGGAGGGGAAAAACTGTTTTTT. This translates into CSVADQGGEKLFF. Supplemented by reference TRBV29-1 and TRBJ1-4, the full variable domain reads SAVISQKPSRDICQRGTSLTIQCQVDSQVTMMFWYRQQPGQSLTLIATANQGSEATYESGFVIDKFPISRPNLTFSTLTVSNMSPEDSSIYLCSVADQGGEKLFFGSGTQLSVL.

The chain is built from TRBV4-3 and TRBJ1-3, with TRBD1 as a possible D gene (5 bases). The V end lost 0 bases, the J end lost 0 bases, and 12 bases lay between the germline ends. The CDR3 runs to 17 residues. Germline CDR1 LGHNA, CDR2 YSLEER. The CDR3 loop is CASSQDLGESSGNTIYF. The CDR3 coding sequence is TGCGCCAGCAGCCAAGATTTGGGGGAGAGCTCTGGAAACACCATATATTTT.